This entry lists 6 T cell receptor beta chains sequenced from one sample in a study of blood T cell repertoires in COVID-19. Measured with immunoSEQ multiplex PCR; TCRdb has only the in-frame clones, and not every one. This table has about 42,000 clones, 77% appearing once. The sequenced material came from peripheral blood. The source is a woman in her seventies with acute or convalescent COVID-19.

This clone was seen a few times. The chain joins TRBV11-2 to TRBJ2-7, with no clear D. V lost 7 bases and J lost 1, with 14 bases in between. Per the germline V gene, CDR1 is SGHAT and CDR2 is FQNNGV. The CDR3 is made up of 14 amino acids. CDR3 coding DNA: TGTGCCAGCACCCCAGGTCCTTATTCCTACGAGCAGTACTTC. It is translated as CASTPGPYSYEQYF.

The J gene is TRBJ1-5, the V gene TRBV10-3; TRBD1 matches at 8 bases. The germline V gene encodes CDR1 ENHRY and CDR2 SYGVKD. V lost 1 base, J lost 9 bases, and 11 bases stayed unmatched. The CDR3 is made up of 16 amino acids. CDR3 nucleotide sequence: TGTGCCATCAGTGAGTTATGGCCAGGGGGCGGTCGGCCCCAGCATTTT. It translates to CAISELWPGGGRPQHF.

The chain uses TRBV2 and TRBJ1-1, with D possibly TRBD1 on 6 matching bases. The germline CDR1 and CDR2 sequences are SNHLY and FYNNEI. The CDR3 covers 12 residues. V was clipped by 5 bases and J by 11 bases, with 15 bases between them. The CDR3 protein is CASSYRQAGAFF. Here the CDR3 DNA reads TGTGCCAGCAGTTACCGACAGGCCGGGGCTTTCTTT.

The V and J genes are TRBV7-6 and TRBJ2-7; 8 positions match TRBD1. Germline assignment: CDR1 SGHVS and CDR2 FNYEAQ. This CDR3 is 15 amino acids long. The trim removed 5 bases at V and 4 bases at J, leaving 10 bases unmatched. The CDR3 region is CASSRGQGRGYEQYF. For the CDR3, the DNA is TGTGCCAGCAGCCGCGGACAGGGTAGAGGGTACGAGCAGTACTTC.

A few counts support this clone. The chain couples TRBV28 to TRBJ1-2; D is unclear. The CDR3 runs to 15 residues. Trimming pared 0 bases from V and 3 bases from J, leaving 11 bases between. CDR1 and CDR2 from the germline V gene are MDHEN and SYDVKM. The CDR3 here is CASSLWPGFDYGYTF. For the CDR3, the DNA is TGTGCCAGCAGTTTATGGCCGGGGTTTGACTATGGCTACACCTTC.

The chain carries TRBV10-2 and TRBJ1-5, with TRBD1 matching over 10 bases. Germline-derived CDR1 and CDR2 are WSHSY and SAAADI. CDR3 size: 14 residues. J was trimmed by 5 bases and V by 4 bases; bases with no gene match: 2. The CDR3 here is CASSGGTGDQPQHF. CDR3 nucleotide sequence: TGCGCCAGCAGTGGGGGGACAGGGGATCAGCCCCAGCATTTT.